These T cell receptor beta chains were read from a single sample in a study of identical twins. Using its own MiXCR run on the 5' RACE reads, TCRdb lists one record per CDR3 protein. The data hold 1.5 million to 2 million distinct CDR3 sequences, with about 32% observed a single time. Input material: cord blood. The receptors originated from a newborn girl in good health. Each CDR3 is given with its conserved first and last residue. Each record gives: J gene, clone size, D gene, V gene, CDR3 DNA, CDR3 protein. A D gene is named only where the DNA matches it firmly. Not all rows give a size; the values are once, few, many and, for expanded clones, a class.

>TRBJ2-1|-|-|TRBV6-5
TGTGCCAGCAGTTACTCGACTCGTGAGCAGTTCTTC
CASSYSTREQFF
>TRBJ2-5|-|TRBD2|TRBV3-1
TGTGCCAGCAGCCAAGTCCAGCGGGGGGCCCACAATGAGCAGTACTTC
CASSQVQRGAHNEQYF
>TRBJ1-5|few|-|TRBV6-6
TGTGCCAGCAGTTACTTACTGAGGGCGGTACAGCCCCAGCATTTT
CASSYLLRAVQPQHF
>TRBJ2-2|once|-|TRBV5-5
TGTGCCAGCAGCTTGCGGCAGGGGTTAATGCCCGGGGAGCTGTTTTTT
CASSLRQGLMPGELFF
>TRBJ2-3|-|-|TRBV7-9
TGTGCCAGCAGCTTCACGGGAGTCAGCACAGATACGCAGTATTTT
CASSFTGVSTDTQYF
>TRBJ2-7|-|TRBD2|TRBV7-2
TGTGCCAGCAGCTTAGCCAGGACTAGCGGGAGCTCCTACAATGAGCAGTACTTC
CASSLARTSGSSYNEQYF
>TRBJ2-3|-|TRBD2|TRBV3-1
TGTGCCAGCAGCCGTAGGGGGACTAGCGGGAGGGCCACAGATACGCAGTATTTT
CASSRRGTSGRATDTQYF
>TRBJ2-5|few|-|TRBV21-1
TGTGCCAGCAGCAGAGTAGGGAGAGAGACCCAGTACTTC
CASSRVGRETQYF
>TRBJ1-5|-|-|TRBV20-1
TGCAGTGCCCGAAGGAACGGACAGCCCCAGCATTTT
CSARRNGQPQHF
>TRBJ1-2|-|TRBD1|TRBV28
TGTGCCAGCAGGGTGGGACAGGCGGAATCCTATGGCTACACCTTC
CASRVGQAESYGYTF
>TRBJ2-7|-|TRBD1|TRBV5-1
TGCGCCAGCAGCTTGAGCATGGGACAGGGGACGAACGAGCAGTACTTC
CASSLSMGQGTNEQYF
>TRBJ2-7|-|TRBD1|TRBV6-5
TGTGCCAGCAGTTACCCCGGGGCAGGGGGCTACGAGCAGTACTTC
CASSYPGAGGYEQYF
>TRBJ2-2|-|TRBD2|TRBV6-5
TGTGCCAGCAGTTACCTTAGCGGGGTCACCGGGGAGCTGTTTTTT
CASSYLSGVTGELFF
>TRBJ1-2|-|-|TRBV5-5
TGTGCCAGCAGCTCGCAGGGGCCCGTCTATGGCTACACCTTC
CASSSQGPVYGYTF
>TRBJ2-7|-|-|TRBV21-1
TGTGCCATCCTAAGGGTGCGGGAGGAAGACTACGAGCAGTACTTC
CAILRVREEDYEQYF
>TRBJ2-5|-|TRBD2|TRBV7-2
TGTGCCAGCACAAAGACTAGCGGGGTCCAAGAGACCCAGTACTTC
CASTKTSGVQETQYF
>TRBJ2-6|few|-|TRBV7-9
TGTGCCAGCAGCTTTTCCCCTGGGGCCAACGTCCTGACTTTC
CASSFSPGANVLTF
>TRBJ2-6|few|TRBD1|TRBV20-1
TGCAGTGCGACAGGGGCTGGGGCCAACGTCCTGACTTTC
CSATGAGANVLTF
>TRBJ2-1|few|TRBD2|TRBV5-1
TGCGCCAGCAGCTTGGCCTTACTGACTAGCGGGAGGGCCGCTGAGCAGTTCTTC
CASSLALLTSGRAAEQFF
>TRBJ2-1|many|-|TRBV29-1
TGCAGCGCTCCAATGGGGACACGGGGGCAGTTCTTC
CSAPMGTRGQFF
>TRBJ2-7|few|-|TRBV28
TGTGCCAGCAGTTTACGACGCGGACCTAGGAACGAGCAGTACTTC
CASSLRRGPRNEQYF
>TRBJ2-1|-|TRBD2|TRBV7-8
TGTGCCAGCAGCTTAGGCAGGACTAGCCCATTATGGGAGCAGTTCTTC
CASSLGRTSPLWEQFF
>TRBJ2-3|-|-|TRBV6-1
TGTGCCACCCTCGGCCGGGGGAGCACAGATACGCAGTATTTT
CATLGRGSTDTQYF
>TRBJ2-3|-|TRBD2|TRBV9
TGTGCCAGCAGCGTAGGAAGCGGGGGCACAGATACGCAGTATTTT
CASSVGSGGTDTQYF
>TRBJ2-1|-|TRBD2|TRBV20-1
TGCAGTGCTAGAGTAGCGGGGGGAACCTACAATGAGCAGTTCTTC
CSARVAGGTYNEQFF
>TRBJ1-2|few|-|TRBV7-2
TGTGCCAGCAGCTTACGGTATCGGGGAGAAGCTAACTATGGCTACACCTTC
CASSLRYRGEANYGYTF
>TRBJ2-5|-|TRBD2|TRBV18
TGTGCCAGCTCACATCTATCGGGACTAGGGCATGCTGAGCAGTACTTC
CASSHLSGLGHAEQYF
>TRBJ1-2|-|-|TRBV20-1
TGCAGTGCGCCCGGGACGGTCTATGGCTACACCTTC
CSAPGTVYGYTF
>TRBJ1-2|few|-|TRBV7-2
TGTGCCAGCAGCCTCGAGACAAGTAACTATGGCTACACCTTC
CASSLETSNYGYTF
>TRBJ1-2|once|TRBD1|TRBV12-3/TRBV12-4
TGTGCCAGCAGTAGCCGGACAGGGGGACAGGGCTACACCTTC
CASSSRTGGQGYTF
>TRBJ2-1|-|-|TRBV12-3/TRBV12-4
TGTGCCAGCAGTTCAGAGGCCTTTACCTACAATGAGCAGTTCTTC
CASSSEAFTYNEQFF
>TRBJ2-3|few|-|TRBV20-1
TGCAGTTCGGGGGCGGACAGCACAGATACGCAGTATTTT
CSSGADSTDTQYF
>TRBJ1-1|few|TRBD1|TRBV20-1
TGCAGTGCTAGTCATGGAGGGGGCGGGACTGAAGCTTTCTTT
CSASHGGGGTEAFF
>TRBJ2-1|-|-|TRBV20-1
TGCAGTGCGAGAGGGCGGGGGCCTTGCAATGAGCAGTTCTTC
CSARGRGPCNEQFF
>TRBJ2-7|few|TRBD1|TRBV25-1
TGTGCCAGCACGGGACAGATCTCCTACGAGCAGTACTTC
CASTGQISYEQYF
>TRBJ2-3|few|-|TRBV12-3/TRBV12-4
TGTGCCAGCAGTTTTTCGACGACTCTGGCCGATACGCAGTATTTT
CASSFSTTLADTQYF
>TRBJ2-1|many|-|TRBV4-2
TGTGCCAGCAGCCAATCCCTGGGCTACAATGAGCAGTTCTTC
CASSQSLGYNEQFF
>TRBJ1-5|-|-|TRBV20-1
TGCAGTGCTAGAGGTATGCTAGAAGGGAGCCGTCAGCCCCAGCATTTT
CSARGMLEGSRQPQHF
>TRBJ2-7|few|-|TRBV20-1
TGCAGTGCTAGAGATGCTAGCTCCTACGAGCAGTACTTC
CSARDASSYEQYF
>TRBJ1-2|-|-|TRBV20-1
TGCAGTGCTGGGGGGCAGGGCCTGGGGTATGGCTACACCTTC
CSAGGQGLGYGYTF
>TRBJ2-5|-|TRBD2|TRBV20-1
TGCAGTGCTAGGGGACTAGCGGGAGGCGGCAATGAGCAGTACTTC
CSARGLAGGGNEQYF
>TRBJ1-3|few|-|TRBV20-1
TGCAGTGCTAGCCTAGGGGTCGCTGGAAACACCATATATTTT
CSASLGVAGNTIYF
>TRBJ2-7|-|TRBD1|TRBV14
TGTGCCAGCAGCCAAGACGGGACAGGGACTTACGAGCAGTACTTC
CASSQDGTGTYEQYF
>TRBJ2-3|once|TRBD1|TRBV18
TGTGCCAGCTCACCTTCGGGACAGGTTACAGATACGCAGTATTTT
CASSPSGQVTDTQYF
>TRBJ2-7|few|-|TRBV20-1
TGCAGTGCTAGCTTCCACTCCCCTGATTACGAGCAGTACTTC
CSASFHSPDYEQYF
>TRBJ2-3|few|-|TRBV2
TGTGCCAGCGCACTAGTGGGGAGCACAGATACGCAGTATTTT
CASALVGSTDTQYF
>TRBJ1-2|-|-|TRBV20-1
TGCAGTGCTAGTCAGGACGTTAACTATGGCTACACCTTC
CSASQDVNYGYTF
>TRBJ1-4|few|-|TRBV20-1
TGCAGTGCTAGAGGGCCGGGGAATGAAAAACTGTTTTTT
CSARGPGNEKLFF
>TRBJ2-3|few|TRBD1|TRBV27
TGTGCCAGCAGTACCGGGACAGTCACAGATACGCAGTATTTT
CASSTGTVTDTQYF
>TRBJ2-5|-|TRBD2|TRBV5-4
TGTGCCAGCAGCTTGCCTCCGCTAGCGGGAGTTGGGGAGACCCAGTACTTC
CASSLPPLAGVGETQYF
>TRBJ2-1|-|-|TRBV3-1
TGTGCCAGCAGCCCCGGGGAGCGGATCCAAACAGGGCGGTACAATGAGCAGTTCTTC
CASSPGERIQTGRYNEQFF
>TRBJ2-4|few|-|TRBV7-2
TGTGCCAGCAGCTTATTAGGCGGGTTCAAAAACATTCAGTACTTC
CASSLLGGFKNIQYF
>TRBJ1-2|-|-|TRBV6-6
TGTGCCAGCAGTTACTCACGGGAGGGGGGCTACACCTTC
CASSYSREGGYTF
>TRBJ2-5|few|-|TRBV9
TGTGCCAGCAGAGCTCAAGAGAGGGGAGAGACCCAGTACTTC
CASRAQERGETQYF
>TRBJ1-1|-|-|TRBV2
TGTGCCACCATCGGGGGCATGAACACTGAAGCTTTCTTT
CATIGGMNTEAFF
>TRBJ1-2|-|TRBD1|TRBV28
TGTGCCAGCAGTTTAGAGACAGGGCGGGGCTACACCTTC
CASSLETGRGYTF
>TRBJ2-3|-|-|TRBV27
TGTGCCAGCACCGTATCACACTGGTCTAGCACAGATACGCAGTATTTT
CASTVSHWSSTDTQYF
>TRBJ2-3|many|TRBD1|TRBV6-5
TGTGCCAGCAGTTACTCGGGGACAGGGGACACAGATACGCAGTATTTT
CASSYSGTGDTDTQYF